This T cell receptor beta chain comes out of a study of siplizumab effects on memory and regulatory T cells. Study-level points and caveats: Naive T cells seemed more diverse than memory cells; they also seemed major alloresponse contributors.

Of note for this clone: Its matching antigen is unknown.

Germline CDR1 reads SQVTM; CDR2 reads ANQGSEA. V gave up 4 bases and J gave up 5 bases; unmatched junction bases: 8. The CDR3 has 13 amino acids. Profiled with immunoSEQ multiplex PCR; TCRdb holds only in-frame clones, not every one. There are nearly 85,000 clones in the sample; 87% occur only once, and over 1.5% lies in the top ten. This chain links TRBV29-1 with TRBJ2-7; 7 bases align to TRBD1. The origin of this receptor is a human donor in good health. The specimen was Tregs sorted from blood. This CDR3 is CSVGQGNLNEQYF. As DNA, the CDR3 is TGCAGCGTTGGACAGGGTAATTTGAACGAGCAGTACTTC.